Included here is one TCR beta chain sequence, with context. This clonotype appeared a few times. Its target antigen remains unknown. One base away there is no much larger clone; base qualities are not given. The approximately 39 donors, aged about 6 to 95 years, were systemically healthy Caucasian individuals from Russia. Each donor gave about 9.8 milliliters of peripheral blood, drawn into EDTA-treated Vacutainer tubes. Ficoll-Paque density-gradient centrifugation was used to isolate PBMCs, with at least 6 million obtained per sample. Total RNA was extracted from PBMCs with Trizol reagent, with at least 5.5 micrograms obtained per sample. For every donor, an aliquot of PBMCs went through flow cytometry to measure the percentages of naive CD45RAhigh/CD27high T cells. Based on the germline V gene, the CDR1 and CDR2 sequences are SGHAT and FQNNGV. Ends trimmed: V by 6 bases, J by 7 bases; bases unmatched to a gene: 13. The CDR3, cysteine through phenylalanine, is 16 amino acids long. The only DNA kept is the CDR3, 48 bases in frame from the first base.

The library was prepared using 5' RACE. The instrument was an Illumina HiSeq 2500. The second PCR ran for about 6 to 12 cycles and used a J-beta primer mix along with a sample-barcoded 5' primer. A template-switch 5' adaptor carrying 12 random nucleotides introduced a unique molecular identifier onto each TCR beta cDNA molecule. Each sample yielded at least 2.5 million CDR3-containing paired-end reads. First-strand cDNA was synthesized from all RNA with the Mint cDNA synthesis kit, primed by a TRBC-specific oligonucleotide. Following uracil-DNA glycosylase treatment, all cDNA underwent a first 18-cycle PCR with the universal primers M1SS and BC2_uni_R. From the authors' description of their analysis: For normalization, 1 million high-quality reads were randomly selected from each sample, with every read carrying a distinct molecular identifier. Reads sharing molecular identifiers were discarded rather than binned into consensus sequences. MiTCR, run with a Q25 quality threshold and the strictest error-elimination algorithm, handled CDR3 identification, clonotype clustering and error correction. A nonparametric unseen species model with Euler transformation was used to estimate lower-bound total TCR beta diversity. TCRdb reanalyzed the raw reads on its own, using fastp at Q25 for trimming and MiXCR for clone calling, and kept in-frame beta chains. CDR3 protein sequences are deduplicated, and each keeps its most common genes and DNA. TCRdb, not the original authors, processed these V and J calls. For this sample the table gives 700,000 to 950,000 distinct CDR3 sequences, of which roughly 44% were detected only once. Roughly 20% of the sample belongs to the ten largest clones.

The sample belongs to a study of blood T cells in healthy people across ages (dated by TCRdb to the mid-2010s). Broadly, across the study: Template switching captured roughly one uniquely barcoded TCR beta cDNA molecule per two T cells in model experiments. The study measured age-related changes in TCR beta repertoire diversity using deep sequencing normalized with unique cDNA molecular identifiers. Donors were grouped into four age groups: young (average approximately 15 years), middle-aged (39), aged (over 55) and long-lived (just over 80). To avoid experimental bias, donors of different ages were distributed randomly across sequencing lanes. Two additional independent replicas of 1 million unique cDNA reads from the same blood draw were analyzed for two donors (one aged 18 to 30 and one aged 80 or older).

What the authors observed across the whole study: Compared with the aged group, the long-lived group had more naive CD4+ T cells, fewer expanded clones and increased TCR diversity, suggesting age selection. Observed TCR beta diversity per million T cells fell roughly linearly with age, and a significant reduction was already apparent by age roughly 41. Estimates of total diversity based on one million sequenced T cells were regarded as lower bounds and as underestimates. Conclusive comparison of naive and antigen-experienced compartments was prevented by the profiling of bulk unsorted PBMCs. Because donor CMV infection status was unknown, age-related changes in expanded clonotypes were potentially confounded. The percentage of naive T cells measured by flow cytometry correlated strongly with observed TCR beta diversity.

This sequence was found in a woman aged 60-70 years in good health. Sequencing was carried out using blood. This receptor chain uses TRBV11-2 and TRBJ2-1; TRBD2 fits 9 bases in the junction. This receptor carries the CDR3 CASRKGAGGKRNEQFF. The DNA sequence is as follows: TGTGCCAGCAGGAAGGGGGCGGGAGGGAAGAGGAATGAGCAGTTCTTC.